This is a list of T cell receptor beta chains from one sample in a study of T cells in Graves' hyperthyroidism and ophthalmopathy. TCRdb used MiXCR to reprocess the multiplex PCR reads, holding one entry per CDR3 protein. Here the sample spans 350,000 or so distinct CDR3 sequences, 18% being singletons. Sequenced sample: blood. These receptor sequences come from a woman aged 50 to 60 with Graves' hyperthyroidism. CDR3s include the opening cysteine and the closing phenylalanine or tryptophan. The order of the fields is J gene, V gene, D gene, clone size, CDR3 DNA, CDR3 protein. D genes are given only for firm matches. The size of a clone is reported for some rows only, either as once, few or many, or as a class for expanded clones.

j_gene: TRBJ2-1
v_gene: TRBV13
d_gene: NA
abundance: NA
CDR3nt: TGTGCCAGCAGCCCTCGGGGCGGACTCAATGAGCAGTTCTTC
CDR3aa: CASSPRGGLNEQFF

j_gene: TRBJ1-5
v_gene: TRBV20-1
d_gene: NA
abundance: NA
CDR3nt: TGCAGTGCTTTAAATGGCAATCAGCCCCAGCATTTT
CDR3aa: CSALNGNQPQHF

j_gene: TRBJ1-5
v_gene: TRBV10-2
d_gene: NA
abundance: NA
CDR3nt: TGCGCCACCCAGGACCGTTATCAGCCCCAGCATTTT
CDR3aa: CATQDRYQPQHF

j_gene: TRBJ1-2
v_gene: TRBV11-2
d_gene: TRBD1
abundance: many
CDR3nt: TGTGCCAGCAGCCCTCCCCAGGGGGCCGGCTATGGCTACACCTTC
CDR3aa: CASSPPQGAGYGYTF

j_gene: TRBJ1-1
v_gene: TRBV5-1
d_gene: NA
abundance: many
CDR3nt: TGTGCCAGCAGCTTAGAGGTCAGAACTGAAGCTTTCTTT
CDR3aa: CASSLEVRTEAFF

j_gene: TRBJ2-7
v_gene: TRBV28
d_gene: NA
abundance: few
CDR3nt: TGTGCCAGCAGTTACGACGGGCTGCGCAAGGGCGAGCAGTACTTC
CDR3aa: CASSYDGLRKGEQYF

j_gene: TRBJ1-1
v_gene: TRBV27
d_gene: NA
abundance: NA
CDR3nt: TGTGCCAGCAGTTTCTACAGAAACACTGAAGCTTTCTTT
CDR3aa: CASSFYRNTEAFF

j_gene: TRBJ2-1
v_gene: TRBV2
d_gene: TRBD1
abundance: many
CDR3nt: TGTGCCAGCAGTGATGTGGGGACAGGGGTTGAGCAGTTCTTC
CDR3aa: CASSDVGTGVEQFF

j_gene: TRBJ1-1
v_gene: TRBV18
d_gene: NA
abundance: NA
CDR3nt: TGTGCCAGCTCTCAGGGGTTTGCCACTGAAGCTTTCTTT
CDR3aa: CASSQGFATEAFF

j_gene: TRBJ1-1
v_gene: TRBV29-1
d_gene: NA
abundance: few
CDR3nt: TGCAGCGTTGAAAAGGGTGGCGGAGCTTTCTTT
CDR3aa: CSVEKGGGAFF

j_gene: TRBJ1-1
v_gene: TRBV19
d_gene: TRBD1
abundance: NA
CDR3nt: TGTGCCAGTAGTATAGGACAGGGTATGAACACTGAAGCTTTCTTT
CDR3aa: CASSIGQGMNTEAFF

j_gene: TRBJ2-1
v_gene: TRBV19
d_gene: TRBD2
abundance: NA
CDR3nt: TGTGCCAGTCGAATCGGGACTAACCCGTACAATGAGCAGTTCTTC
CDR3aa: CASRIGTNPYNEQFF

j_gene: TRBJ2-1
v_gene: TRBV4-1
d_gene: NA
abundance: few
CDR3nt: TGCGCCAGCAGCCGCCAGGGGATTTACAATGAGCAGTTCTTC
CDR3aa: CASSRQGIYNEQFF

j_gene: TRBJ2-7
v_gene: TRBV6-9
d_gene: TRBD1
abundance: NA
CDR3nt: TGTGCCAGCAGTTACGCTTTGCAGGGGGCCAACGAGCAGTACTTC
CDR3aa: CASSYALQGANEQYF

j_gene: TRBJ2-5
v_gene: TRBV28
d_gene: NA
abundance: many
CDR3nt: TGTGCCAGCAAGCTCAGTGGGGCGGAGACCCAGTACTTC
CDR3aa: CASKLSGAETQYF

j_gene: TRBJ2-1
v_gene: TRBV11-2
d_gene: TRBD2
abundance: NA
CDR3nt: TGCGCCAGCAGCCAACTAGCGGGGGCGGCCAATGAGCAGTTCTTC
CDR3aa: CASSQLAGAANEQFF

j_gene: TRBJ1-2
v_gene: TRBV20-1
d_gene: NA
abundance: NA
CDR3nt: TGCAGTGCTAGAGATTCGACAGGAATGTATAACTATGGCTACACCTTC
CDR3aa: CSARDSTGMYNYGYTF

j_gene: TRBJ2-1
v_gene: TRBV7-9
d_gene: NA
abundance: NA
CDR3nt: TGTGCCAGCAGCTCCCGGGACCCGAAGCAGTTCTTC
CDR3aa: CASSSRDPKQFF

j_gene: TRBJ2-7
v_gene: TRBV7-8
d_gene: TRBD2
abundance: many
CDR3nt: TGTGCCAGCAGCTTAGCTTCTAGCGGATACTACGAGCAGTACTTC
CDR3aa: CASSLASSGYYEQYF

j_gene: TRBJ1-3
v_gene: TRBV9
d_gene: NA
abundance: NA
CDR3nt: TGTGCCAGCAGCGTAGAGGCAGGCTCTGGAAACACCATATATTTT
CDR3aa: CASSVEAGSGNTIYF

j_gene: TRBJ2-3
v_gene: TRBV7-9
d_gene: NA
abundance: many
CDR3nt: TGTGCCAGCAGCAGGGGCAACCCAGATACGCAGTATTTT
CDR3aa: CASSRGNPDTQYF

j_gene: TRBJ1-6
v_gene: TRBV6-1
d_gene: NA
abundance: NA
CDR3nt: TGTGCCAGCAGTGAAGTTGATGGGGGCTTTAGTTCACCCCTCCACTTT
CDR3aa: CASSEVDGGFSSPLHF

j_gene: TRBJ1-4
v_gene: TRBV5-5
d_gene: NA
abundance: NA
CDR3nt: TGTGCCAGCAGCTCCCCCCGAGTGGCGACTAATGAAAAACTGTTTTTT
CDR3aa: CASSSPRVATNEKLFF

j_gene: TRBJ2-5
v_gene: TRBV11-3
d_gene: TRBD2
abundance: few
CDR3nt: TGTGCCAGCAATATTCAGGCGGGAGATGGCCAAGAGACCCAGTACTTC
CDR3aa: CASNIQAGDGQETQYF

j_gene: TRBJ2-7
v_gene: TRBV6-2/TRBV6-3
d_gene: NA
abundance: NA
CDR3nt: TGTGCCAGCAGTTACGTCCCCTTAGACGAGCAGTACTTC
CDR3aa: CASSYVPLDEQYF

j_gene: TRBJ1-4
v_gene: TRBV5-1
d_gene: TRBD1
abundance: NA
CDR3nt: TGCGCCAGCAGCTTTCAAACAGGGGGCGGTGAAAAACTGTTTTTT
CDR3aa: CASSFQTGGGEKLFF